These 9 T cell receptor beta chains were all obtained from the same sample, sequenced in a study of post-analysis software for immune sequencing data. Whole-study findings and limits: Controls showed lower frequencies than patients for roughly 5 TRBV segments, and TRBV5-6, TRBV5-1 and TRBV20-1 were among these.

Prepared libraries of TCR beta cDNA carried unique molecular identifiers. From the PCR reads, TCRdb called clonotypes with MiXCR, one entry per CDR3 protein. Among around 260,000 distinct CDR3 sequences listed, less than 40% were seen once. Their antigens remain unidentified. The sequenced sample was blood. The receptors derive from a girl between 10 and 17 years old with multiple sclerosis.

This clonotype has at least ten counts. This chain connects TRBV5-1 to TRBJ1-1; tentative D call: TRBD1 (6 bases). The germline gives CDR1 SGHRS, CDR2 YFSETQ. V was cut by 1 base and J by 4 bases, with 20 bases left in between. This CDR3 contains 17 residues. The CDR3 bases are TGCGCCAGCAGCTTGTCCCCTCTTGGAGGGGGTGGCACTGAAGCTTTCTTT. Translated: CASSLSPLGGGGTEAFF.

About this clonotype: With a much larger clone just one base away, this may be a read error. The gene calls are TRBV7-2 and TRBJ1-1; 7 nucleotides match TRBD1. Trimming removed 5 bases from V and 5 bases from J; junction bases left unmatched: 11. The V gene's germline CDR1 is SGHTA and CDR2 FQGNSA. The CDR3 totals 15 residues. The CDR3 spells CASSPWDSGSTEAFF. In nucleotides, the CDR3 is TGTGCCAGCAGCCCGTGGGACAGTGGGAGTACTGAAGCTTTCTTT.

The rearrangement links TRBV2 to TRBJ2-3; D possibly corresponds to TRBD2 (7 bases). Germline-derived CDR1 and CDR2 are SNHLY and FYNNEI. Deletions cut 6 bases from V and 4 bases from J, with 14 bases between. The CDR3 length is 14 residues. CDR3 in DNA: TGTGCCAGCAGGGGGGGGGCGAACGCAGATACGCAGTATTTT. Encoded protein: CASRGGANADTQYF.

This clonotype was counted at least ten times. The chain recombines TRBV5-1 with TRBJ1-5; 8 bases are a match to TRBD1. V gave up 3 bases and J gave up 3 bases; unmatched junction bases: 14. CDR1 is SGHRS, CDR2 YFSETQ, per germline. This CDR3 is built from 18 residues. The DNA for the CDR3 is TGCGCCAGCAGCTCCTCCTACGGAGGACAGGGTCACAATCAGCCCCAGCATTTT. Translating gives CASSSSYGGQGHNQPQHF.

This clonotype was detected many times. CDR3 region: CASSDLKGVYNEQFF. For the CDR3, the DNA is TGTGCCAGCAGCGACCTCAAGGGGGTCTACAATGAGCAGTTCTTC. The genes are TRBV11-2 and TRBJ2-1; tentative D call: TRBD1 (6 bases). V lost 5 bases and J lost 3, with 14 bases in between. Germline values: CDR1 SGHAT, CDR2 FQNNGV. The CDR3 is 15 amino acids.

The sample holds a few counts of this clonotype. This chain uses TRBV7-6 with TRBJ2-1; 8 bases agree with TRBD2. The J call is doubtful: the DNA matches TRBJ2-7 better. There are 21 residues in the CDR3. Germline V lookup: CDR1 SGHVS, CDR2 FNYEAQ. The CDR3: CASSLGPPLNLLAASYNEQYF. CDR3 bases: TGTGCCAGCAGCTTAGGCCCTCCCTTAAATCTACTAGCGGCTTCCTACAATGAGCAGTACTTC.

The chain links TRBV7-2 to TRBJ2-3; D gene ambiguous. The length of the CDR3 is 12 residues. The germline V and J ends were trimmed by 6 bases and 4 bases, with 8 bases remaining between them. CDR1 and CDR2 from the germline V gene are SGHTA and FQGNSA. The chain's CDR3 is CASSSVPDTQYF. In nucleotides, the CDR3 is TGTGCCAGCAGTTCGGTGCCAGATACGCAGTATTTT.

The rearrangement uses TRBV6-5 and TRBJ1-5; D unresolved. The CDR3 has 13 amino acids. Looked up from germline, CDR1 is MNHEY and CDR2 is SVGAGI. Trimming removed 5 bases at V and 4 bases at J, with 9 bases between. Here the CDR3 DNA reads TGTGCCAGCAGTGCGGATAGGAATCAGCCCCAGCATTTT. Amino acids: CASSADRNQPQHF.

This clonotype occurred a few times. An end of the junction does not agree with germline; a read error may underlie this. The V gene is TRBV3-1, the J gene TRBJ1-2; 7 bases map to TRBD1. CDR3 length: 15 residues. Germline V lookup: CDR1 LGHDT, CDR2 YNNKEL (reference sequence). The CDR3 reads CANSSATGFDYGYTF. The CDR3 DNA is TGTGCCAACAGCTCAGCGACAGGGTTTGACTATGGCTACACCTTC.